This TCR beta chain originates from a study of metastatic and nonmetastatic thyroid tumors. Study-wide background: Comparison of repertoires was carried out across blood and tumor or nodule tissue from malignant and benign thyroid patients.

None of the patients had undergone any treatment ahead of thyroid surgery. TCRdb re-analyzed the PCR reads through MiXCR. The repertoire holds about 24,000 clones, over 10% seen once, with 13% to 15% in the top ten. Study-level results: In both blood and tumor samples, TCR beta diversity was reported significantly higher for malignant than benign nodules.

Germline CDR1 LNHDA, CDR2 SQIVND (reference sequence). The V end lost 8 bases, the J end lost 5 bases, and 21 bases lay between the germline ends. This CDR3 has 15 amino acids. Details on this clone: Its antigen is still unknown.

The gene calls are TRBV19 and TRBJ1-2; D is ambiguous. The specimen was blood. The TCR originated in a female donor with papillary thyroid cancer or a benign thyroid nodule (not recorded which). Some clones in this sample may be carry-over from other donors' samples. CDR3 bases: TGTGCCAGTGGAATTGGCGGAGAGTTTTGGTATGGCTACACCTTC. Translated, it gives CASGIGGEFWYGYTF.